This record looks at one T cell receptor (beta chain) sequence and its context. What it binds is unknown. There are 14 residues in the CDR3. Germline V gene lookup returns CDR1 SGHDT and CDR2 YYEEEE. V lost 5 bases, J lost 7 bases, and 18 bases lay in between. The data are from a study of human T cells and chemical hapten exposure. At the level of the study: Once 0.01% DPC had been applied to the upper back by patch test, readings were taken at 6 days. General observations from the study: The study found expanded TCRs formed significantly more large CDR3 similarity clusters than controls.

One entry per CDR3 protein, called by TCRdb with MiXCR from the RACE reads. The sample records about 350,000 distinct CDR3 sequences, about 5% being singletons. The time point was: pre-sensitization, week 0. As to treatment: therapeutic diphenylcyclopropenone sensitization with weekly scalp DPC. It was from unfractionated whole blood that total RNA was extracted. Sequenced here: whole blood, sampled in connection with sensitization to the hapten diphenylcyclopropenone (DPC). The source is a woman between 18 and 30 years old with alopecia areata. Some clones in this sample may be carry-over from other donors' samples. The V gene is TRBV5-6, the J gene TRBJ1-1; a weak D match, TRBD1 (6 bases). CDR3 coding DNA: TGTGCCAGCAGGTTCCAAAACAGGGCCGATGAAGCTTTCTTT. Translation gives CASRFQNRADEAFF.